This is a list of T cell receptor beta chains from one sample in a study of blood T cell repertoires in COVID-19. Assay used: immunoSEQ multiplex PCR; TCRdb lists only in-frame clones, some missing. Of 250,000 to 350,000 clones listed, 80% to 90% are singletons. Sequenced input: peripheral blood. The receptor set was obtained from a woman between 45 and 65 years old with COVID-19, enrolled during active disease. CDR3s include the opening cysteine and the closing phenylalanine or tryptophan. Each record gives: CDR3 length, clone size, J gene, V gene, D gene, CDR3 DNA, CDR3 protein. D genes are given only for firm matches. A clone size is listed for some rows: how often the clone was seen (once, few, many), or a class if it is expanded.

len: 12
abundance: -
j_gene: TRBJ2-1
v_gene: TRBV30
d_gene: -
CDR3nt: TGTGCCTGGAGTGCGGTTTACAATGAGCAGTTCTTC
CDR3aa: CAWSAVYNEQFF

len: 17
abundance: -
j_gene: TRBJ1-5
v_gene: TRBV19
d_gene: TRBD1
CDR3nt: TGTGCCAGTAGTATAGGCCGGGACAGCTCCTCGGGCTCGCCCCAGCATTTT
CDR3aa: CASSIGRDSSSGSPQHF

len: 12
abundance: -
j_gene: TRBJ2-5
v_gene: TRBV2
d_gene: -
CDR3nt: TGTGCCAGCACCCAGGGTCCGGAGACCCAGTACTTC
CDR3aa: CASTQGPETQYF

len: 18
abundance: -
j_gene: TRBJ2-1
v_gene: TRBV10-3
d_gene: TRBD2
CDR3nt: TGTGCCATCAGGGGGAGTGGAGCGGGAGGGGTCGGGGACAATGAGCAGTTCTTC
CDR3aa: CAIRGSGAGGVGDNEQFF

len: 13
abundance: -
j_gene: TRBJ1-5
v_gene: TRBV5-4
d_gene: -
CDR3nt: TGTGCCAGCAGCTTGTGGGGACACCAGCCCCAGCATTTT
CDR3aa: CASSLWGHQPQHF

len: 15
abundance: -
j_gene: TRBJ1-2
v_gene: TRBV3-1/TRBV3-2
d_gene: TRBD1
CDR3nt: TGTGCCAGCAGCCGGACAGGTACCGCTAACTATGGCTACACCTTC
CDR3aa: CASSRTGTANYGYTF

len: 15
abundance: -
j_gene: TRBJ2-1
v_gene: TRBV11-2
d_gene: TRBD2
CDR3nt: TGTGCCAGCAGCTCGGGACTAGCGGGAGGTACTGAGCAGTTCTTC
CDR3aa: CASSSGLAGGTEQFF

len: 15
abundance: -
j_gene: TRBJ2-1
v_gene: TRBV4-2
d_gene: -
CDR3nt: TGTGCCAGCAGCCAAATGAGGGGGAGGGGCAATGAGCAGTTCTTC
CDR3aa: CASSQMRGRGNEQFF

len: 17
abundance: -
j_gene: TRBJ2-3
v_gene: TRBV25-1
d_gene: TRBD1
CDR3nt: TGTGCCAGCAGTGAAACGCCCGGGACAGGAGCCTCAGATACGCAGTATTTT
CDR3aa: CASSETPGTGASDTQYF

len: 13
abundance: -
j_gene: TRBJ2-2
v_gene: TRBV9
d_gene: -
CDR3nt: TGTGCCAGCAGCGTAGAATCGGCCGGGGAGCTGTTTTTT
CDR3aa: CASSVESAGELFF

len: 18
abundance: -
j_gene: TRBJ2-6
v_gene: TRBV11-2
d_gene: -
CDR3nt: TGTGCCAGCAGCTTTAAGTCAGGGTTCAACTCTGGGGCCAACGTCCTGACTTTC
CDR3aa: CASSFKSGFNSGANVLTF

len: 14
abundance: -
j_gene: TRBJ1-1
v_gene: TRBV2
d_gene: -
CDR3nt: TGTGCCAGCAGAGAAGGGGCCTTGAACACTGAAGCTTTCTTT
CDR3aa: CASREGALNTEAFF

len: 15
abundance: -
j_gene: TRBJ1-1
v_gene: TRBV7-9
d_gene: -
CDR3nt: TGTGCCAGCAGCTTCCCTTCTGGAGGGCACACTGAAGCTTTCTTT
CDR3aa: CASSFPSGGHTEAFF

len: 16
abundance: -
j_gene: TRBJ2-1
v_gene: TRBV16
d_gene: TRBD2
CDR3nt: TGTGCCAGCAGCCGACCGGGACTAGCGGGAGACAATGAGCAGTTCTTC
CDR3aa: CASSRPGLAGDNEQFF

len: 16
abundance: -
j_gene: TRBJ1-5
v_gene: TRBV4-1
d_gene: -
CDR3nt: TGCGCCAGCAGCCCAGTCGGATTCAGGAGCAATCAGCCCCAGCATTTT
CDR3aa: CASSPVGFRSNQPQHF

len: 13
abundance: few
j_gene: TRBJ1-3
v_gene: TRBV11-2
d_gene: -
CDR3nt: TGTGCCAGCAGCCGCAGCAGGGGAAACACCATATATTTT
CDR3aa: CASSRSRGNTIYF

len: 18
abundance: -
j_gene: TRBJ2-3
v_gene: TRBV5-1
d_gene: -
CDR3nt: TGCGCCAGCAGCGACTACCTCGTTCAAGGGGGAGCCACAGATACGCAGTATTTT
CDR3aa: CASSDYLVQGGATDTQYF

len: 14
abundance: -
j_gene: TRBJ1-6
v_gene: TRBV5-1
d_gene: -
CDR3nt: TGCGCCAGCAGCTTGCCAGGGACTGATTCACCCCTCCACTTT
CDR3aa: CASSLPGTDSPLHF

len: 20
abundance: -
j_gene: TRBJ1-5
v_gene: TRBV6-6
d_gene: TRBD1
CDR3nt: TGTGCCAGCAGCGCTATTTGGGCACGGGACAGCTTCTATAGCAATCAGCCCCAGCATTTT
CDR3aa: CASSAIWARDSFYSNQPQHF

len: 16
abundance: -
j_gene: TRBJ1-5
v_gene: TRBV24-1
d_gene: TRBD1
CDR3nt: TGTGCCACCAGTGATTTTGGAACAGGGGTTCATCAGCCCCAGCATTTT
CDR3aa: CATSDFGTGVHQPQHF

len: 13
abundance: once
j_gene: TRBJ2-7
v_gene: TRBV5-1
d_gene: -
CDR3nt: TGCGCCAGCAGCTTACCTGGAGCGTACGAGCAGTACTTC
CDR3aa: CASSLPGAYEQYF

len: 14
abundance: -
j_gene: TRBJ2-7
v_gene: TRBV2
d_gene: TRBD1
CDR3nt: TGTGCCAGCAGTGAGATACAGGGGTCCTACGAGCAGTACTTC
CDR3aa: CASSEIQGSYEQYF

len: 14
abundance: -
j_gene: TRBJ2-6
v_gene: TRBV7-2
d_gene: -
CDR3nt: TGTGCCAGCAGTTCGGGGGTTGGGGCCAACGTCCTGACTTTC
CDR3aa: CASSSGVGANVLTF

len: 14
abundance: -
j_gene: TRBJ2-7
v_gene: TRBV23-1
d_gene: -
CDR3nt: TGCGCCATCGGCGGGGTGTTCTCGAGGGACGAGCAGTACTTC
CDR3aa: CAIGGVFSRDEQYF

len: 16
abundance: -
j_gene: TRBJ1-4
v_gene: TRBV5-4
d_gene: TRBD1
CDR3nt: TGTGCCAGCAGCAATCCTCGGACAGGGGGATCTGAAAAACTGTTTTTT
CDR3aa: CASSNPRTGGSEKLFF

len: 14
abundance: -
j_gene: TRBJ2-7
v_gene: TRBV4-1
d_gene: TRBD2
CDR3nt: TGCGCCAGCAGCCAAGATAGCGGGAGGCGAGAGCAGTACTTC
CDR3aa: CASSQDSGRREQYF

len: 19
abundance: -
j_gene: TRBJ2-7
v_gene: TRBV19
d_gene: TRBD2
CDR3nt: TGTGCCAGTAGTAGGACTAGCGGGAGGGGAGATCCTTCTTCTCGCGAGCAGTACTTC
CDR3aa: CASSRTSGRGDPSSREQYF